Sequencing of this TCR beta chain was carried out in a study of regulatory T cells in long-lasting Graves disease. Study-level background: Under 3 months of antithyroid drugs had been taken by newly diagnosed Graves' patients.

Study-wide results and limits: Persistent disease was associated with favored TRBV28 usage and with favored use of TRBJ1-2 and TRBJ2-5.

This clonotype was recorded many times. Its antigen is not identified. CDR1 and CDR2 (germline): PRHDT, FYEKMQ (reference sequence). The V end lost 4 bases, the J end lost 4 bases, and 11 bases lay between the germline ends. The CDR3 covers 14 residues. For TCR beta, libraries came from iRepertoire HTBI primers and Arm-PCR of CDR3 regions. MiXCR, run by TCRdb on the multiplex PCR reads, gives a single entry per CDR3 protein. The data contain 500,000 or so distinct CDR3 sequences, about 15% of them singletons. Described time point: newly diagnosed GD, antithyroid drugs for less than 3 months. RNA from PBMCs was the source of the TCR library. These records were also assigned to another study, of T cells in Graves' hyperthyroidism and ophthalmopathy. As reported in that work: Hyperthyroidism had been newly diagnosed in patients aged 18 to 65, and its duration was under 2 months.

The TCR was taken from a woman aged 45-65 years with Graves disease. The sequenced sample was peripheral blood mononuclear cells (PBMCs), obtained at new diagnosis, from a patient treated with antithyroid drugs. The chain joins TRBV13 to TRBJ2-1, with a possible D match to TRBD2 (5 bases). The CDR3: CASSSRGDYNEQFF. The DNA of the CDR3 is TGTGCCAGCAGCTCCCGGGGAGATTACAATGAGCAGTTCTTC.